The 32 T cell receptor beta chains listed next were all sequenced from one sample in a study of T cell responses to AZD1222 COVID-19 vaccine. Profiling relied on immunoSEQ multiplex PCR, and the TCRdb table lists in-frame clones only, not all of them. The sample has approximately 170,000 clones; 80% to 95% are singletons. The sequenced sample was peripheral blood, obtained on day 0 of AZD1222 vaccination. Receptors originate from an adult in good health.

This clone was observed a handful of times. The rearrangement links TRBV27 to TRBJ2-4; unclear D gene. Trimming pared 4 bases from V and 6 bases from J, leaving 7 bases between. The CDR3 covers 12 residues. The germline V gene has CDR1 MNHEY and CDR2 SMNVEV (reference sequence). This CDR3 is CASSSAGNIQYF. The CDR3 region has the DNA TGTGCCAGCAGTTCGGCCGGAAACATTCAGTACTTC.

The genes are TRBV5-1 and TRBJ2-1; 9 nucleotides line up with TRBD2. Germline lookup yields CDR1 SGHRS and CDR2 YFSETQ. Trimming took 4 bases from V and 0 from J; bases not matched to a gene: 8. The CDR3 extends over 17 amino acids. CDR3 amino acids: CASSVTSGPSSYNEQFF. The CDR3 region has the DNA TGCGCCAGCAGCGTTACTAGCGGGCCGAGCTCCTACAATGAGCAGTTCTTC. Combining the CDR3 with reference TRBV5-1 and TRBJ2-1 gives the whole variable domain KAGVTQTPRYLIKTRGQQVTLSCSPISGHRSVSWYQQTPGQGLQFLFEYFSETQRNKGNFPGRFSGRQFSNSRSEMNVSTLELGDSALYLCASSVTSGPSSYNEQFFGPGTRLTVL.

This clone was found a few times. The J gene is TRBJ2-1, the V gene TRBV19; 7 bases match TRBD2. Per the germline V gene, CDR1 is LNHDA and CDR2 is SQIVND (reference sequence). The V segment lost 8 bases and the J segment 2 bases; nucleotides outside the gene matches: 3. The CDR3 covers 13 residues. CDR3 coding DNA: TGTGCCAGTTCGGCGGGAGCCTACAATGAGCAGTTCTTC. Its translation: CASSAGAYNEQFF.

J is TRBJ1-5 and V is TRBV30; D perhaps matches TRBD1 (5 bases). The CDR3 runs to 15 residues. Germline V lookup: CDR1 GTSNPN, CDR2 SVGIG (reference sequence). Trimming stripped 4 bases from V and 1 base from J, with 14 bases between. Here the CDR3 DNA reads TGTGCCTGGACCGAGGGACTGTCAAGCAATCAGCCCCAGCATTTT. Protein sequence: CAWTEGLSSNQPQHF.

Written as DNA, the CDR3 is TGTGCCAGCAGTTTAGAAATAGGGGCGGGCAATGAGCAGTTCTTC. It translates to CASSLEIGAGNEQFF. This sequence joins TRBV28 and TRBJ2-1; D may be TRBD1 or TRBD2 (5 bases each). Germline assignment: CDR1 MDHEN and CDR2 SYDVKM. Trimming shortened V by 2 bases and J by 6 bases, and 14 bases separated the two germline ends. The CDR3 is 15 residues long.

The V gene is TRBV28, the J gene TRBJ1-2; 7 nucleotides line up with TRBD1. The CDR3 runs 16 residues. Germline lookup yields CDR1 MDHEN and CDR2 SYDVKM. The V gene end was trimmed by 5 bases and the J gene end by 6 bases; junction bases not matched to a gene: 15. Here the CDR3 reads CASSPPNAGTANGYTF. The CDR3, as DNA: TGTGCCAGCAGTCCGCCCAACGCCGGGACAGCTAATGGCTACACCTTC.

This clone was observed a handful of times. The chain couples TRBV5-1 to TRBJ1-2; 7 nucleotides align to TRBD1. The CDR3 runs 14 residues. Germline-derived CDR1 and CDR2 are SGHRS and YFSETQ. The V gene end was trimmed by 0 bases and the J gene end by 2 bases; junction bases not matched to a gene: 1. The CDR3 nucleotides read TGCGCCAGCAGCTTGGGGGGACAGAACTATGGCTACACCTTC. It yields the protein CASSLGGQNYGYTF.

The gene calls are TRBV6-2 or TRBV6-3 and TRBJ2-7; TRBD2 matches at 8 bases. The CDR3 sequence is 14 residues long. V shed 5 bases and J 0 bases; nucleotides not matched to a gene: 3. Germline V gives CDR1 MNHEY, CDR2 SVGEGT. CDR3: CASSTGTSSYEQYF. Written as DNA, the CDR3 is TGTGCCAGCAGTACCGGGACTAGCTCCTACGAGCAGTACTTC.

The chain has TRBV7-9 and TRBJ1-6, with D uncertain. The ends were cut back, 4 bases at V and 8 bases at J, with 9 bases in the middle. CDR3 length: 13 amino acids. Germline CDR1 and CDR2: SEHNR and FQNEAQ (reference sequence). CDR3 coding DNA: TGTGCCAGCAGCTCTCAAGTAGATTCACCCCTCCACTTT. Its translation: CASSSQVDSPLHF.

The chain is built from TRBV29-1 and TRBJ2-7, with TRBD2 matching 7 bases. The CDR3 has 11 amino acids. After removal of 5 bases from V and 4 bases from J, the junction contained 2 bases not matched to a gene. Germline V lookup: CDR1 SQVTM, CDR2 ANQGSEA. CDR3 in amino acids: CSVKAGYEQYF. The CDR3, as DNA: TGCAGCGTTAAAGCGGGGTACGAGCAGTACTTC.

This chain links TRBV7-9 with TRBJ2-6; D not certain. V gave up 5 bases and J gave up 4 bases, with 6 bases separating them. The CDR3 has 13 amino acids. From germline, CDR1 is SEHNR and CDR2 FQNEAQ (reference sequence). The CDR3 DNA sequence: TGTGCCAGCAGCCCCCCAGGGGCCAACGTCCTGACTTTC. Translation: CASSPPGANVLTF.

This clone was seen a handful of times. V is TRBV19 and J is TRBJ2-3; D is ambiguous. This CDR3 is 12 amino acids long. Trimming removed 5 bases at V and 2 bases at J, with 5 bases between. The germline V gene has CDR1 LNHDA and CDR2 SQIVND (reference sequence). The CDR3, as DNA: TGTGCCAGTAGTTCAGTCACAGATACGCAGTATTTT. Protein: CASSSVTDTQYF.

This sequence joins TRBV28 and TRBJ2-7; 10 bases line up with TRBD1. The CDR3 contains 15 residues. The ends lost 5 bases at V and 1 base at J; junction bases unmatched: 5. The V gene's germline CDR1 is MDHEN and CDR2 SYDVKM. DNA for the CDR3: TGTGCCAGCAGTAATTTGGGACAGGGGTCCTACGAGCAGTACTTC. Encoded protein: CASSNLGQGSYEQYF.

The chain joins TRBV10-1 to TRBJ1-2, with TRBD1 matching 9 bases. Germline assignment: CDR1 WNHNN and CDR2 SYGVQD (reference sequence). J lost 8 bases, V lost 9 bases, and 4 bases had no gene match. This CDR3 region has 11 residues. CDR3 DNA: TGCGCCAGTGGACAGGGGAGCGGCTACACCTTC. The encoded protein is CASGQGSGYTF.

The genes are TRBV11-2 and TRBJ2-1; maybe TRBD2 (6 bases). The CDR3 extends over 13 amino acids. The V end lost 0 bases, the J end lost 9 bases, and 9 bases lay between the germline ends. Germline CDR1 reads SGHAT; CDR2 reads FQNNGV. CDR3 region: CASSLEGRFEQFF. CDR3 DNA sequence: TGTGCCAGCAGCTTAGAGGGGAGGTTTGAGCAGTTCTTC.

The rearrangement joins TRBV10-2 to TRBJ1-2; TRBD1 matches 9 bases. Germline assignment: CDR1 WSHSY and CDR2 SAAADI. The ends lost 6 bases at V and 0 bases at J; junction bases unmatched: 2. The CDR3 loop spans 14 amino acids. In DNA form, the CDR3 reads TGCGCCAGCAGGGACAGGGGCGCTAACTATGGCTACACCTTC. It yields the protein CASRDRGANYGYTF.

J is TRBJ1-2 and V is TRBV28; D is undetermined. V lost 4 bases, J lost 3 bases, and 15 bases lay in between. The germline V gene has CDR1 MDHEN and CDR2 SYDVKM. This CDR3 is built from 15 residues. CDR3 bases: TGTGCCAGCAGTTCAACCATGTGGGGAGACTATGGCTACACCTTC. Amino acids: CASSSTMWGDYGYTF.

The rearrangement links TRBV7-3 to TRBJ2-3; 7 bases map to TRBD2. CDR3 length: 14 amino acids. Looked up from germline, CDR1 is SGHTA and CDR2 is FQGTGA. The junction had 6 bases not matched to a gene; V was cut back by 5 bases and J by 4 bases. The CDR3 region is CASSVSGEADTQYF. The CDR3, as DNA: TGTGCCAGCAGCGTGAGCGGGGAGGCAGATACGCAGTATTTT.

The chain couples TRBV11-3 to TRBJ2-1; 11 nucleotides match TRBD2. J lost 8 bases, V lost 0 bases, and 0 bases had no gene match. The CDR3 extends over 14 amino acids. CDR1 SGHNT and CDR2 YENEEA come from the germline V gene. The CDR3 sequence is CASSLEGLADEQFF. The CDR3 nucleotides read TGTGCCAGCAGCTTAGAGGGACTAGCGGATGAGCAGTTCTTC.

V gene TRBV6-5 combines with J gene TRBJ1-5; D unclear. The CDR3 runs 16 residues. CDR1 and CDR2 from the germline V gene are MNHEY and SVGAGI. Trimming stripped 1 base from V and 0 bases from J, with 10 bases between. As DNA, the CDR3 is TGTGCCAGCAGTTACTACCCGGGGAATAGCAATCAGCCCCAGCATTTT. Its translation is CASSYYPGNSNQPQHF.

The chain has TRBV5-1 and TRBJ1-4, with TRBD1 as a possible D gene (5 bases). V lost 1 base to trimming and J lost 6 bases, with 7 bases between them. The V gene's germline CDR1 is SGHRS and CDR2 YFSETQ. This CDR3 contains 13 residues. DNA of the CDR3: TGCGCCAGCAGCTTGTCAGGGTATGAAAAACTGTTTTTT. Translated, it gives CASSLSGYEKLFF.

The chain joins TRBV7-9 to TRBJ1-5; the D is unclear. The CDR3 has 13 amino acids. Germline CDR1 SEHNR, CDR2 FQNEAQ (reference sequence). Trimming removed 1 base from V and 6 bases from J, with 7 bases in between. The DNA for the CDR3 is TGTGCCAGCAGCTTAGATCCGAGTCAGCCCCAGCATTTT. Translation: CASSLDPSQPQHF.

The chain recombines TRBV4-1 with TRBJ1-3, with no clear D. Deletions cut 0 bases from V and 3 bases from J, with 21 bases between. There are 19 residues in the CDR3. Germline-derived CDR1 and CDR2 are MGHRA and YSYEKL. The CDR3 DNA reads as TGCGCCAGCAGCCAAGATGGTCCCGGGATGACAATTGGTGGAAACACCATATATTTT. The encoded protein is CASSQDGPGMTIGGNTIYF.

The chain joins TRBV5-1 to TRBJ1-1; D remains unclear. The germline V gene has CDR1 SGHRS and CDR2 YFSETQ. This CDR3 contains 15 residues. Trimming stripped 4 bases from V and 5 bases from J, with 18 bases between. CDR3 in DNA: TGCGCCAGCAGCCTGTGGGTCGGGGATCGGACTGAAGCTTTCTTT. Translated, it gives CASSLWVGDRTEAFF.

The chain employs TRBV11-3 and TRBJ2-1; D unclear. The length of the CDR3 is 15 residues. The germline CDR1 and CDR2 sequences are SGHNT and YENEEA. Trimming removed 2 bases from V and 0 bases from J, with 8 bases in between. The CDR3 sequence: CASSLLASSYNEQFF. CDR3 in DNA: TGTGCCAGCAGCTTACTGGCGAGCTCCTACAATGAGCAGTTCTTC.

V and J are TRBV28 and TRBJ2-2; 7 nucleotides match TRBD1. After removal of 10 bases from V and 4 bases from J, the junction contained 9 bases not matched to a gene. Germline V gene sequence: CDR1 MDHEN, CDR2 SYDVKM. This CDR3 has 14 amino acids. In DNA, the CDR3 is TGTGCCATCGAGACAGGGTCGGGCACCGGGGAGCTGTTTTTT. It yields the protein CAIETGSGTGELFF.

V usage is TRBV18 and J usage is TRBJ2-7, with TRBD2 identical over 12 bases. V lost 5 bases and J lost 4; bases outside the gene matches: 6. Germline values: CDR1 KGHSH, CDR2 LQKENI. The CDR3 runs 15 residues. The CDR3 sequence: CASSIGLAGNYEQYF. CDR3 DNA: TGTGCCAGCTCAATTGGACTAGCGGGGAATTACGAGCAGTACTTC.

This clone was found once. The V gene is TRBV3-1 (or the pseudogene TRBV3-2), the J gene TRBJ2-1; D is perhaps TRBD1 (5 bases). Trimming stripped 5 bases from V and 8 bases from J, with 10 bases between. This CDR3 is 12 amino acids long. CDR1 and CDR2 from the germline V gene are LGHDT and YNNKEL (reference sequence). The CDR3 loop reads CASSNQGHEQFF. For the CDR3, the DNA is TGTGCCAGCAGCAATCAGGGCCATGAGCAGTTCTTC.

V usage is TRBV18 and J usage is TRBJ1-2; D gene unclear. The CDR3 is 13 residues long. Germline V gives CDR1 KGHSH, CDR2 LQKENI. With 5 bases removed from V and 1 base from J, the gap between germline ends came to 8 bases. CDR3 DNA sequence: TGTGCCAGCTCATCGACGGTTAACTATGGCTACACCTTC. Translation gives CASSSTVNYGYTF.

The chain is built from TRBV9 and TRBJ2-6, with 7 bases lining up with TRBD1. Germline V gene sequence: CDR1 SGDLS, CDR2 YYNGEE. This CDR3 contains 15 residues. With 4 bases clipped from V and 2 bases from J, the junction kept 3 bases outside the gene matches. CDR3: CASSTDRAGANVLTF. Here the CDR3 DNA reads TGTGCCAGCAGCACCGACAGGGCTGGGGCCAACGTCCTGACTTTC. The entire variable domain, with the rest obtained from reference TRBV9 and TRBJ2-6, is as follows: DSGVTQTPKHLITATGQRVTLRCSPRSGDLSVYWYQQSLDQGLQFLIQYYNGEERAKGNILERFSAQQFPDLHSELNLSSLELGDSALYFCASSTDRAGANVLTFGAGSRLTVL.

This clone has a single count. This chain joins TRBV24-1 and TRBJ1-5; 9 bases match TRBD1. J was trimmed by 1 base and V by 6 bases; bases with no gene match: 9. This CDR3 is built from 17 residues. In germline, CDR1 is KGHDR, CDR2 SFDVKD. Here the CDR3 reads CATSSSGTGMSNQPQHF. The CDR3 DNA sequence: TGTGCCACCAGTTCATCCGGGACAGGGATGAGCAATCAGCCCCAGCATTTT.

This clone was found once. This sequence joins TRBV29-1 and TRBJ2-1, with 11 bases fitting TRBD2. CDR1 SQVTM and CDR2 ANQGSEA come from the germline V gene. This CDR3 has 17 amino acids. V trimming: 1 base; J trimming: 2 bases; junction bases outside the gene matches: 7. The CDR3 nucleotides read TGCAGCGTTGAAGGGTTAGGACTAGCGGGCCCCTACAATGAGCAGTTCTTC. It is translated as CSVEGLGLAGPYNEQFF.